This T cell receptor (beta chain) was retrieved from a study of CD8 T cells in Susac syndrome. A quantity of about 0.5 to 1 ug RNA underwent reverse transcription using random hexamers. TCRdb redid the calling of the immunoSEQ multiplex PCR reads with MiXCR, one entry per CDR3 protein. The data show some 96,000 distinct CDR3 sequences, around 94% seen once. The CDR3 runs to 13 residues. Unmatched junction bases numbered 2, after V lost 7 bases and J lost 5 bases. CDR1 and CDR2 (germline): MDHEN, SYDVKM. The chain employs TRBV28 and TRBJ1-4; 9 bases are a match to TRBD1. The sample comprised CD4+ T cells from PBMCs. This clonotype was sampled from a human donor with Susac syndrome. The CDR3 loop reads CASTGTGNEKLFF. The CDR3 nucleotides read TGTGCCAGCACGGGGACAGGGAATGAAAAACTGTTTTTT.